A selection of T cell receptor beta chains follows, all from one sample in a study of PD-1 blockade in mismatch repair-deficient tumors. Sequencing used immunoSEQ multiplex PCR; TCRdb keeps in-frame clones, though not all of them. The sample lists roughly 32,000 clones; over 80% were seen once. The sequenced sample was PBMCs, obtained 6 weeks after starting pembrolizumab. Receptors were obtained from an adult with mismatch repair-deficient cancer. Each CDR3 is given with its conserved first and last residue. Fields, in order: V gene, J gene, CDR3 protein.

>TRBV4-1|TRBJ1-1
CASSPNPEGLFTEAFF
>TRBV28|TRBJ2-1
CASSLGLAGDYEQFF
>TRBV19|TRBJ2-2
CASSLRDRGSNTGELFF
>TRBV5-1|TRBJ2-7
CASNPTGRASYEQYF
>TRBV7-3|TRBJ2-1
CASSPGLAGYNEQFF
>TRBV30|TRBJ1-1
CAWSGQIIMNTEAFF
>TRBV7-3|TRBJ2-3
CASSPLTSGSPGDTQYF
>TRBV5-1|TRBJ2-7
CASSFGTSGNDEQYF
>TRBV6-1|TRBJ1-4
CASRTGATNEKLFF
>TRBV7-3|TRBJ1-2
CASSLTGGHYGYTF
>TRBV10-3|TRBJ2-2
CAISGILFTGELFF
>TRBV7-2|TRBJ2-7
CASSKAGSSYEQYF
>TRBV6-1|TRBJ1-2
CASQLQGTGYGYTF
>TRBV18|TRBJ2-7
CASSRNGMGYEQYF
>TRBV11-3|TRBJ2-1
CASSSERFGGHGNEQFF
>TRBV27|TRBJ1-4
CASRGGPATNEKLFF